The present TCR beta chain was sequenced within a study of type 1 regulatory T cells. Background on the study: T-allo10 is a Tr1-enriched, alloantigen-specific CD4 T cell product made in vitro. Overall study findings and caveats: Type 1 regulatory T cells had a more restricted TCR repertoire than non-type 1 regulatory T cells.

TCRdb re-called the reads through MiXCR, storing one row per CDR3 protein. The sample lists about 39,000 distinct CDR3 sequences, 9% to 15% occurring once. Deletions cut 4 bases from V and 5 bases from J, with 11 bases between. The CDR3 loop spans 13 amino acids. Germline values: CDR1 LGHDT, CDR2 YNNKEL (reference sequence). As for this clonotype: The antigen remains unidentified.

The source material was cultured non-Tr1 T cells, either the whole culture or a sorted T cell fraction (not recorded which). The receptor's source is a human donor in good health. V is TRBV3-1 and J is TRBJ2-5, with D possibly being TRBD2 (5 bases). CDR3 amino acids: CASSRALAETQYF. In DNA, the CDR3 is TGTGCCAGCAGCCGGGCATTAGCGGAGACCCAGTACTTC.